The rows below give T cell receptor beta chains drawn from one sample of a study of T-cell memory formation after mild COVID-19. Using its own MiXCR run on the 5' RACE reads, TCRdb lists one record per CDR3 protein. This sample yields 100,000 to 150,000 distinct CDR3 sequences, of which approximately 15% are seen a single time; over 4% belongs to the top ten. Sequenced input: PBMCs or a T cell subset sorted from them (not recorded which). Receptor source: a man aged 18 to 29 who had mild COVID-19 (a few samples of this study predate the infection). Cell type and time point are not known. CDR3s include the opening cysteine and the closing phenylalanine or tryptophan. The order of the fields is V gene, CDR3 protein.

V gene: TRBV23-1
CDR3 protein: CASSPGSENEQYF

V gene: TRBV20-1
CDR3 protein: CSARTGTGGTYEQYF

V gene: TRBV4-2
CDR3 protein: CASSQGTSGGVEQFF

V gene: TRBV19
CDR3 protein: CASSSRPLDRFVYEQYF

V gene: TRBV9
CDR3 protein: CASSPRPGSSYNEQFF

V gene: TRBV2
CDR3 protein: CASEQGIQETQYF

V gene: TRBV24-1
CDR3 protein: CATSAGARSYEQYF

V gene: TRBV11-2
CDR3 protein: CASSSMSGPGNLETQYF

V gene: TRBV20-1
CDR3 protein: CSAGGRGIMNTEAFF

V gene: TRBV4-1
CDR3 protein: CASSQEPTANYGYTF

V gene: TRBV18
CDR3 protein: CASSLDSNEQFF

V gene: TRBV2
CDR3 protein: CASSAGTGAYNEQFF

V gene: TRBV20-1
CDR3 protein: CSAGVGGRPYNEQFF

V gene: TRBV19
CDR3 protein: CASSIQVMNTEAFF

V gene: TRBV20-1
CDR3 protein: CSAPGGETQYF

V gene: TRBV7-9
CDR3 protein: CASSLGQGLETQYF

V gene: TRBV7-8
CDR3 protein: CASSLGQGSGTQYF

V gene: TRBV5-1
CDR3 protein: CASSLRGAGNEQFF

V gene: TRBV20-1
CDR3 protein: CSARTGAGNTEAFF

V gene: TRBV5-5
CDR3 protein: CASSLGLAVYNEQFF

V gene: TRBV3-1
CDR3 protein: CASSPNLKGLAGGLWTYEQYF

V gene: TRBV9
CDR3 protein: CASSGLGLAGNSYNEQFF

V gene: TRBV7-8
CDR3 protein: CASSSAGGTEAFF

V gene: TRBV19
CDR3 protein: CASSSHRQNEKLFF

V gene: TRBV12-3/TRBV12-4
CDR3 protein: CASSPDRWESNQPQHF

V gene: TRBV24-1
CDR3 protein: CATSGSGDLYGYTF

V gene: TRBV6-5
CDR3 protein: CASSYGPGDPSTDTQYF

V gene: TRBV5-1
CDR3 protein: CASSFGVAGELFF

V gene: TRBV5-5
CDR3 protein: CASSLEGQNSGANVLTF

V gene: TRBV7-9
CDR3 protein: CASMYQNTNTGELFF

V gene: TRBV6-5
CDR3 protein: CASSFTGGGEKLFF

V gene: TRBV2
CDR3 protein: CASTMGGKETQYF

V gene: TRBV11-2
CDR3 protein: CASSSQGSSTEAFF

V gene: TRBV6-5
CDR3 protein: CASSYGQGGNSPLHF